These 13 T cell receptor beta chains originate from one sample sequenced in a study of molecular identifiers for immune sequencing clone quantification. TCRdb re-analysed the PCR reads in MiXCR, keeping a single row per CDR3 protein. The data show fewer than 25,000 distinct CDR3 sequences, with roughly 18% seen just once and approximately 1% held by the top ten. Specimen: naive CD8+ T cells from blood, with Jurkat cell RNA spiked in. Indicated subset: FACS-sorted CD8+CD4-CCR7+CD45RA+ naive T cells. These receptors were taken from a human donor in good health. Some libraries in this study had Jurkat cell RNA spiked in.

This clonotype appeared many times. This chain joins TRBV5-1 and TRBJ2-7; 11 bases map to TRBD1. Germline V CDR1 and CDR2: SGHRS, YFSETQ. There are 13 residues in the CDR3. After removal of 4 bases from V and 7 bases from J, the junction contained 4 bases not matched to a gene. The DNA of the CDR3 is TGCGCCAGCAGCCTCGGGACAGGGGGTGAGCAGTACTTC. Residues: CASSLGTGGEQYF.

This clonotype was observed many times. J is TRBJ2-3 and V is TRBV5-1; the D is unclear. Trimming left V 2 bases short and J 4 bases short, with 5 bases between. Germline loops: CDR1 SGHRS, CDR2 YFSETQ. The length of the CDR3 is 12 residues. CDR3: CASSFLSDTQYF. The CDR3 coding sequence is TGCGCCAGCAGCTTTTTATCAGATACGCAGTATTTT.

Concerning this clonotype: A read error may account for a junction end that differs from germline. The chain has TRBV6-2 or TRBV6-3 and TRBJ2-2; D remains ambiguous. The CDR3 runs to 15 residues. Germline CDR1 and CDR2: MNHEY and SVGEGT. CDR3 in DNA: TGTGCCAACAGTTACACGGTCACGAACACCAGGGAGCTGTTTTTT. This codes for CANSYTVTNTRELFF.

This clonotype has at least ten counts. The CDR3 protein is CASSLGSSRNEQYF. In nucleotides, the CDR3 is TGTGCCAGCAGCTTAGGTTCCAGCCGCAACGAGCAGTACTTC. The chain recombines TRBV7-8 with TRBJ2-7, with D uncertain. There are 14 residues in the CDR3. V shed 1 base and J shed 5 bases, with 12 bases lying between them. CDR1 is SGHVS and CDR2 is FQNEAQ in the germline V gene. Full variable domain (remainder filled in from reference TRBV7-8 and TRBJ2-7): GAGVSQSPRYKVAKRGQDVALRCDPISGHVSLFWYQQALGQGPEFLTYFQNEAQLDKSGLPSDRFFAERPEGSVSTLKIQRTQQEDSAVYLCASSLGSSRNEQYFGPGTRLTVT.

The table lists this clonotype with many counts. The CDR3 DNA reads as TGCAGTGCTGATCAAGGACGGAATTCACCCCTCCACTTT. Its translation: CSADQGRNSPLHF. V is TRBV20-1 and J is TRBJ1-6; D remains unclear. This CDR3 has 13 amino acids. The germline CDR1 and CDR2 sequences are DFQATT and SNEGSKA (reference sequence). V was pared by 5 bases and J by 7 bases, with 12 bases between.

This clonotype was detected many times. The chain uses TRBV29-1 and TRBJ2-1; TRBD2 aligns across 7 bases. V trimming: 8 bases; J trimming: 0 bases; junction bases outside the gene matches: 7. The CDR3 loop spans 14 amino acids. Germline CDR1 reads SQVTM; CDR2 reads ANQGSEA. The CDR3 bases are TGCAGCATTAGACTAGCCGGCTCCTACAATGAGCAGTTCTTC. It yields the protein CSIRLAGSYNEQFF.

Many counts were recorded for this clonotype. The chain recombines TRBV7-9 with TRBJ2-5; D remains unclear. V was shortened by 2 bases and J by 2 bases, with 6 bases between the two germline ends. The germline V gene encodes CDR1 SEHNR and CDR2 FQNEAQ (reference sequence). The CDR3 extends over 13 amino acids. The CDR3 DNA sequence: TGTGCCAGCAGCTTAACACATCAAGAGACCCAGTACTTC. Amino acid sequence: CASSLTHQETQYF. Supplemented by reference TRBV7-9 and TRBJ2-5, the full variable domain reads DTGVSQNPRHKITKRGQNVTFRCDPISEHNRLYWYRQTLGQGPEFLTYFQNEAQLEKSRLLSDRFSAERPKGSFSTLEIQRTEQGDSAMYLCASSLTHQETQYFGPGTRLLVL.

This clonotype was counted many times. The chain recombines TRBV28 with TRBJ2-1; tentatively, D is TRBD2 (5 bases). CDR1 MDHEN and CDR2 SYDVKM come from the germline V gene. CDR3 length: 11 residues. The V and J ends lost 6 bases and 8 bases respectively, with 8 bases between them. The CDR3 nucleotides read TGTGCCAGCAGCTTGAGGGATGAGCAGTTCTTC. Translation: CASSLRDEQFF.

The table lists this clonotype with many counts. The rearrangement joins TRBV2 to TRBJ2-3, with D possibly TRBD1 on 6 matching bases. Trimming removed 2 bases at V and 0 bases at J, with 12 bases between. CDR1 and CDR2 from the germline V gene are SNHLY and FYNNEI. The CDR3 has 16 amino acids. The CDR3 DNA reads TGTGCCAGCAGTGAACAGGGGTCGTATAGCACAGATACGCAGTATTTT. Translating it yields CASSEQGSYSTDTQYF.

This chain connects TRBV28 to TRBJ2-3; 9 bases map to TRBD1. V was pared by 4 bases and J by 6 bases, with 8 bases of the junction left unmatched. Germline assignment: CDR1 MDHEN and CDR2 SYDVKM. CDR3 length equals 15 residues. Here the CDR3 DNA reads TGTGCCAGCAGTTGGGACAGGGTGGACACGGATACGCAGTATTTT. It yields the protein CASSWDRVDTDTQYF.

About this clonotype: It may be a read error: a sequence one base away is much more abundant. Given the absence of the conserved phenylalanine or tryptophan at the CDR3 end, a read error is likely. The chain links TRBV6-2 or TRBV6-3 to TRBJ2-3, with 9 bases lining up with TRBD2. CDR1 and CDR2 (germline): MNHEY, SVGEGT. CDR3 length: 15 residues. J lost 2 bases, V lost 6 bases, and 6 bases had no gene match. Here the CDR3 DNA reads TGTGCCAGCAGCTCAACTAGCGGGCCCACAGATACGCAGTATCTT. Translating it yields CASSSTSGPTDTQYL.

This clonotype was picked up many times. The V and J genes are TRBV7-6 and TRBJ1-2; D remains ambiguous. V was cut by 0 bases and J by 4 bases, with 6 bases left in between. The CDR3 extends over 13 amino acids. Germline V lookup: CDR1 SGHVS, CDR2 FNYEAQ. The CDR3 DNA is TGTGCCAGCAGCTTAGCAGGGAGCTATGGCTACACCTTC. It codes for CASSLAGSYGYTF.

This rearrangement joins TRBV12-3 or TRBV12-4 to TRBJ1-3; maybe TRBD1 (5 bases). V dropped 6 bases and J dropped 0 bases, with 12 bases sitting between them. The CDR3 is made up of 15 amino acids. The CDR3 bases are TGTGCCAGCAGCCCTGACAGTGACTCTGGAAACACCATATATTTT. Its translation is CASSPDSDSGNTIYF.